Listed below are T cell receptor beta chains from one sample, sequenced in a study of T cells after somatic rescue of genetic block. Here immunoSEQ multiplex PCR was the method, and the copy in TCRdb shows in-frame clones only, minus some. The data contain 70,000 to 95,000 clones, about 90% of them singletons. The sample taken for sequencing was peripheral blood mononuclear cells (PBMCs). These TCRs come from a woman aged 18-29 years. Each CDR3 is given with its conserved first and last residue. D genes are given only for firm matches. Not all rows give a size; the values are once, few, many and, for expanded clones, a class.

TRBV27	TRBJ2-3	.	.	TGTGCCAGCAGCGAGGGACTTCGTAGCACAGATACGCAGTATTTT	CASSEGLRSTDTQYF
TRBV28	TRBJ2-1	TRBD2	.	TGTGCCAGCCGGGGGGGCGGGAGACCCTTCGGTGAGCAGTTCTTC	CASRGGGRPFGEQFF
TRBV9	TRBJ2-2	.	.	TGTGCCCGCAGCGTAGTTGGGGGAGCGCCTTGGGGGACCGGGGAGCTGTTTTTT	CARSVVGGAPWGTGELFF
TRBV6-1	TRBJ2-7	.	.	TGTGCCAGCGGGACATTCGACAATGCCTACGAGCAGTACTTC	CASGTFDNAYEQYF
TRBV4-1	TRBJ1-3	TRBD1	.	TGCGCCAGCAGCTTCGGGACAGGGTCAGGAAACACCATATATTTT	CASSFGTGSGNTIYF
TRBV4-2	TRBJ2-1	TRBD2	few	TGTGCCAGCAGCCAAGATGATAGCGGGAGGGGGGCTAATGAGCAGTTCTTC	CASSQDDSGRGANEQFF
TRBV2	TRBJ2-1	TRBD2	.	TGTGCCAGCAGACTAGCGTCAATTTACAATGAGCAGTTCTTC	CASRLASIYNEQFF
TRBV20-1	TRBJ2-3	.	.	TGCAGTGCTAGAGACACAGATACGCAGTATTTT	CSARDTDTQYF
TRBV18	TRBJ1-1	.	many	TGTGCCAGCTCACTCGATGTACAGGGTATCACTGAAGCTTTCTTT	CASSLDVQGITEAFF
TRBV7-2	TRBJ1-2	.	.	TGTGCCAGCAGCTTCGGGGGGCGTGGGCGCGGCTACACCTTC	CASSFGGRGRGYTF